This TCR beta chain derives from a study of early stage breast cancer tumors (TCRdb year 2017). About the full investigation: Of the 15 to 20 invasive breast tumors, roughly 12 were found to be estrogen receptor-positive, progesterone receptor-positive and HER2-negative. Of the approximately twelve ER+/PR+/HER2- tumors, eight were classified as invasive ductal carcinomas and four as invasive lobular carcinomas. The average read coverage per sample was approximately 10-fold. Across all samples, 2 million to 3 million templates representing approximately 1 million unique clonotypes were detected.

Every sample was amplified as two independent genomic DNA replicates, using roughly 0.45 ug for blood and about 1.4 ug for tumor or normal breast. Following the manufacturer's instructions, the ImmunoSeq Intro kit was used to carry out TCRB sequencing on genomic DNA. The multiplex PCR ran for roughly 31 cycles using proprietary primers and spike-in control sequences for absolute quantification. Single-end 150-bp reads were used to sequence an 87-bp fragment covering the CDR3 and the flanking V and J genes. Each lane of an Illumina MiSeq running version 3.0 chemistry carried seven multiplexed samples, with two replicates apiece. Concerning the study's data processing: The vendor's proprietary pipeline processed the raw data and merged both replicates into a single result for each sample. Productive rearrangements sharing the V-gene family, CDR3 amino acid sequence and J-gene segment were defined as clonotypes. To compute clonality, the normalized Shannon entropy (Pielou evenness) of TCRB abundances was subtracted from 1. To estimate T cell density, the total number of templates was divided by the number of input cells, which was inferred from the amount of DNA input. Total repertoire diversity and clonality were estimated with Recon using default parameters. Tumor-enriched clonotypes were defined as having over 0.1% abundance in tumor and at least 32-fold higher abundance than in normal breast. TCRdb carries this immuneACCESS record with in-frame sequences only. Its versions omit some clonotypes, under half of them owing to an unresolved V gene in the studies checked, with the rest unexplained. The DNA was the basis for D and trimming; V, J and clone size are from that table. The sample table records 70,000 or so clones; more than 70% of these occur just once. Of the sample, 4.7% is held by the ten largest clones.

The study profiled bulk TCR beta-chain repertoires in matched peripheral blood, tumor and adjacent normal breast tissue taken from some 17 patients with early-stage breast cancer. Before surgery, 5-10 mL of whole blood was collected into EDTA tubes and then processed within 2 hours. Ficoll-Paque centrifugation in SepMate-50 tubes was used to isolate peripheral blood mononuclear cells. For storage in liquid nitrogen, PBMCs were cryopreserved as aliquots of about 2 to 4 million cells in roughly 90% FBS with 10% DMSO. Genomic DNA was extracted with the Qiagen AllPrep DNA/RNA Mini kit. In its sample, this clone was seen a few times. It has no known antigen specificity. Base qualities are not at hand, and no much larger clone is one base apart. Looking up the germline V gene yields CDR1 SGHAT and CDR2 FQNNGV. Trimming leaves V shorter by 5 bases and J shorter by 10 bases, with the junction holding 16 bases beyond the gene matches. From its cysteine to its phenylalanine, the CDR3 spans 16 amino acids. The only DNA kept is the CDR3, 48 bases in frame from the first base.

Points the paper makes about the study in general: Approximately 2.4-fold higher T cell density and higher clonality were observed in tumors than in adjacent normal breast tissue. Sequencing bulk genomic DNA from unsorted cells could not capture chain pairing or functional markers like CD4, CD8 and FOXP3. Enriched TCRB sequences shared across patients were mostly commonly generated sequences, unlikely to play an important role in the tumor microenvironment. Repertoires from blood and normal breast were more alike than repertoires from blood and tumor, and in about 90% of the 16 patients, comparing each tissue with blood separated tumor from normal. Analysis by tumor subtype was prevented by the small cohort size.

The clonotype comes from a person aged 35 to 50 with breast cancer. Recombination joined TRBV11-2 with TRBJ2-1; 8 of the junction bases match TRBD2. The material sequenced was blood. The nucleotides read TGTGCCAGCAGCCCAGGCGGGACTAGAGCATCGTGGGAGCAGTTCTTC. Its protein reads: CASSPGGTRASWEQFF.